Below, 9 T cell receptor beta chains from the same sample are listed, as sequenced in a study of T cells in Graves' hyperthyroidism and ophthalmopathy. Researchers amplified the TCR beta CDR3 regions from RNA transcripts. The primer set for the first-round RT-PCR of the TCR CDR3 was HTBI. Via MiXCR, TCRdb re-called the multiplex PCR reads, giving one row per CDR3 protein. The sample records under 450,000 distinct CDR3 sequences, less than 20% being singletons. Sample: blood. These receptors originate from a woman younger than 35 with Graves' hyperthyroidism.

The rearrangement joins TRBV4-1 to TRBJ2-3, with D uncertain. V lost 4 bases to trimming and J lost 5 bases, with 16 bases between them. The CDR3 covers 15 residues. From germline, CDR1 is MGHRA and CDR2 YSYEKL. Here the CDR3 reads CASSPLPRWRDTQYF. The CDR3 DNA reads TGCGCCAGCAGCCCACTCCCCCGGTGGAGAGATACGCAGTATTTT.

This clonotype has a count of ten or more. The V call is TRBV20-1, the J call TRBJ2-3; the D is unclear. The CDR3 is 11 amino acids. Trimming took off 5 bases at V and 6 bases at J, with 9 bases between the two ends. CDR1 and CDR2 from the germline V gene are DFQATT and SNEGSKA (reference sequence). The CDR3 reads CSAGPLDTQYF. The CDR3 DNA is TGCAGTGCTGGGCCCCTTGATACGCAGTATTTT.

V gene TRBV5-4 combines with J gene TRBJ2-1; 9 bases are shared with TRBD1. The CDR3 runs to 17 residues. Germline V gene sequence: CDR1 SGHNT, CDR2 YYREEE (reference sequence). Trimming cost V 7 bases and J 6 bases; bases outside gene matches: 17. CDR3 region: CASLERTGTGLTNEQFF. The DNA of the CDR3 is TGTGCCAGCTTGGAGAGGACCGGGACAGGGTTGACCAATGAGCAGTTCTTC.

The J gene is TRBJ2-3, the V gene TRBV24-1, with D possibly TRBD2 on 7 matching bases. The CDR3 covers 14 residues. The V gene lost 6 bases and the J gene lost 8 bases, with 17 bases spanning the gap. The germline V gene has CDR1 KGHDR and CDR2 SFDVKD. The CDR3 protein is CATSQQGGTGTQYF. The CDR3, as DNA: TGTGCCACCAGTCAACAGGGAGGGACTGGTACGCAGTATTTT.

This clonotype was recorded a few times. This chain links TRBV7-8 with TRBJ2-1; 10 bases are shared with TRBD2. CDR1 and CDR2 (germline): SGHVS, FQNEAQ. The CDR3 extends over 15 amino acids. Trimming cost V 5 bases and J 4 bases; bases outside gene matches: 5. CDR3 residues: CASSHSGRRYNEQFF. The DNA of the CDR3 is TGTGCCAGCAGCCATAGCGGGAGGCGTTACAATGAGCAGTTCTTC.

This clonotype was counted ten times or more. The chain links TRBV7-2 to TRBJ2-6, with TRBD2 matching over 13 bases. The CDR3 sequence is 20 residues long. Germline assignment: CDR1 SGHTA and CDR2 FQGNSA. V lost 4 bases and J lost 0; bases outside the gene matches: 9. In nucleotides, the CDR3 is TGTGCCAGCAGCTCTCGACTAGCGGGAGGACTCCTCTCTGGGGCCAACGTCCTGACTTTC. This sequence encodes CASSSRLAGGLLSGANVLTF.

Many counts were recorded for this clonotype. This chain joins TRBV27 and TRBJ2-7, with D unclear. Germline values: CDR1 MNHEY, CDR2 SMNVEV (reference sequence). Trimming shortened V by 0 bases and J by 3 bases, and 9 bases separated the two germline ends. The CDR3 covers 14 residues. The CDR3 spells CASSLSWGLYEQYF. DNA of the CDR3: TGTGCCAGCAGTTTATCGTGGGGTCTCTACGAGCAGTACTTC.

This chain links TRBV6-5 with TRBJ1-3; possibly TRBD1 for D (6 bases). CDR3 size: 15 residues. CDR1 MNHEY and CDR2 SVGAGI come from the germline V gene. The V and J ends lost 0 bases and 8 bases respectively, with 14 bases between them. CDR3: CASSYSGHGADTIYF. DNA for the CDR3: TGTGCCAGCAGTTACTCGGGACATGGCGCGGACACCATATATTTT.

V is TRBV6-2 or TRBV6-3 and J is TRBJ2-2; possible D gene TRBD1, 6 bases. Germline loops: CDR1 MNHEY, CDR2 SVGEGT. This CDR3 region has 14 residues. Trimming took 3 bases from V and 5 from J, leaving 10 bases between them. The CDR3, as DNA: TGTGCCAGCAGTTATACAGGGCGGACCGGGGAGCTGTTTTTT. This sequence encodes CASSYTGRTGELFF.